These 21 T cell receptor beta chains came from one sample sequenced in a study of blood T cell repertoires in COVID-19. Here immunoSEQ multiplex PCR was the method, and the copy in TCRdb shows in-frame clones only, minus some. The table records some 400,000 clones, around 90% of them present only once. Sequencing was carried out using peripheral blood. These receptors all come from a man between 18 and 29 years old with active or convalescent COVID-19.

The V gene is TRBV9, the J gene TRBJ1-4, with TRBD1 identical over 8 bases. This CDR3 has 15 residues. Germline CDR1 reads SGDLS; CDR2 reads YYNGEE. V lost 4 bases, J lost 0 bases, and 2 bases stayed unmatched. CDR3 region: CASSPGGATNEKLFF. The CDR3 coding sequence is TGTGCCAGCAGCCCAGGGGGCGCAACTAATGAAAAACTGTTTTTT.

The chain employs TRBV7-2 and TRBJ2-1; D gene unclear. Germline V CDR1 and CDR2: SGHTA, FQGNSA. CDR3 length equals 13 residues. The V end lost 0 bases, the J end lost 4 bases, and 4 bases lay between the germline ends. CDR3 in amino acids: CASSLAPYNEQFF. CDR3 nucleotides: TGTGCCAGCAGCTTAGCTCCTTACAATGAGCAGTTCTTC.

This clone was seen only once. Likely a read error: the CDR3 ends without its conserved phenylalanine or tryptophan. No DNA is shown, since the ends of the CDR3 on it are uncertain; the CDR3 is the one TCRdb lists. The chain employs TRBV5-6 and TRBJ1-3. The CDR3 is 12 amino acids in total, end residues counted. Germline-derived CDR1 and CDR2 are SGHDT and YYEEEE. CDR3 region: CASSYEGRQTRV.

The chain employs TRBV2 and TRBJ2-7; 9 nucleotides line up with TRBD2. V trimming: 3 bases; J trimming: 2 bases; junction bases outside the gene matches: 2. The CDR3 length is 14 residues. The germline gives CDR1 SNHLY, CDR2 FYNNEI. CDR3 loop: CASSETSGTYEQYF. The CDR3, as DNA: TGTGCCAGCAGTGAGACTAGCGGAACCTACGAGCAGTACTTC.

The chain carries TRBV28 and TRBJ2-5, with TRBD2 as a possible D gene (7 bases). The CDR3 loop spans 15 amino acids. V was clipped by 3 bases and J by 1 base, with 12 bases between them. The germline V gene encodes CDR1 MDHEN and CDR2 SYDVKM. CDR3 sequence: CASSFRGAFQETQYF. The CDR3 DNA is TGTGCCAGCAGTTTTCGGGGGGCCTTCCAAGAGACCCAGTACTTC. The full variable domain, with the rest looked up from reference TRBV28 and TRBJ2-5, is DVKVTQSSRYLVKRTGEKVFLECVQDMDHENMFWYRQDPGLGLRLIYFSYDVKMKEKGDIPEGYSVSREKKERFSLILESASTNQTSMYLCASSFRGAFQETQYFGPGTRLLVL.

The chain couples TRBV4-2 to TRBJ1-5; 8 bases fit TRBD1. CDR3 length: 16 residues. The germline V gene encodes CDR1 LGHNA and CDR2 YNFKEQ. The V and J ends lost 0 bases and 6 bases, in that order; junction bases with no gene match: 7. CDR3 sequence: CASSQDGQGGSQPQHF. The CDR3 nucleotides are TGTGCCAGCAGCCAAGACGGACAGGGTGGCAGTCAGCCCCAGCATTTT.

On this clone: The sample has other DNA sequences that encode this CDR3 too. The chain uses TRBV24-1 and TRBJ1-5; no firm D call. The CDR3 is made up of 12 amino acids. V lost 4 bases to trimming and J lost 4 bases, with 4 bases between them. Germline V gives CDR1 KGHDR, CDR2 SFDVKD. The CDR3: CATSDSNQPQHF. The DNA of the CDR3 is TGTGCCACCAGTGACTCTAATCAGCCCCAGCATTTT.

The CDR3: CATSRGDSLYEQYF. In nucleotides, the CDR3 is TGTGCCACCAGCAGAGGGGACAGTTTATACGAGCAGTACTTC. The chain links TRBV15 to TRBJ2-7, with 7 bases matching TRBD1. Germline trimming cut 1 base from V and 4 bases from J; bases unmatched to any gene: 4. Germline V CDR1 and CDR2: LNHNV, YYDKDF (reference sequence). The CDR3 has 14 amino acids.

V is TRBV6-5 and J is TRBJ2-2; D not certain. The CDR3 runs to 13 residues. Between the trimmed V and J ends, which lost 8 bases and 1 base, there was a span of 8 bases. The germline V gene has CDR1 MNHEY and CDR2 SVGAGI. CDR3 region: CASRVKNTGELFF. The DNA for the CDR3 is TGTGCCAGCCGGGTGAAGAACACCGGGGAGCTGTTTTTT.

This sequence joins TRBV12-5 and TRBJ2-1; 9 bases line up with TRBD1. Germline assignment: CDR1 LGHNT and CDR2 FRNRAP. CDR3 size: 12 residues. The V and J ends lost 5 bases and 16 bases, in that order; junction bases with no gene match: 9. The CDR3 loop is CASGPWDRVNFF. The CDR3 nucleotides are TGTGCTAGTGGTCCTTGGGACAGGGTCAACTTCTTC.

The chain employs TRBV10-3 and TRBJ2-7; 10 nucleotides align to TRBD1. The V gene end was trimmed by 2 bases and the J gene end by 1 base; junction bases not matched to a gene: 5. The CDR3 covers 16 residues. Germline lookup yields CDR1 ENHRY and CDR2 SYGVKD. The CDR3 region has the DNA TGTGCCATCAGTGAGATAGGGACAGGGGAATCCTACGAGCAGTACTTC. This sequence encodes CAISEIGTGESYEQYF.

This clone was detected only a few times. V is TRBV2 and J is TRBJ1-1, with TRBD1 matching over 9 bases. Germline V gene sequence: CDR1 SNHLY, CDR2 FYNNEI. V lost 8 bases to trimming and J lost 0 bases; unmatched junction nucleotides: 7. The length of the CDR3 is 15 residues. DNA of the CDR3: TGTGCCAGCGTGACAGGGGGTACGATGAACACTGAAGCTTTCTTT. Residues: CASVTGGTMNTEAFF.

V is TRBV6-2 or TRBV6-3 and J is TRBJ1-1; weak D call: TRBD1 (6 bases). Germline assignment: CDR1 MNHEY and CDR2 SVGEGT. V lost 6 bases and J lost 1, with 15 bases in between. The CDR3 length is 15 residues. CDR3 in DNA: TGTGCCAGCAGCCAGAACAGGGTTAAGAACACTGAAGCTTTCTTT. Residues: CASSQNRVKNTEAFF.

This clone was detected only a few times. The genes are TRBV6-6 and TRBJ1-1; weak D call: TRBD1 (6 bases). Germline CDR1 reads MNHNY; CDR2 reads SVGAGI (reference sequence). Between the trimmed V and J ends, which lost 0 bases and 6 bases, there was a span of 14 bases. The CDR3 extends over 15 amino acids. The CDR3 coding sequence is TGTGCCAGCAGTTACTCCAAGGGGACAATTCCTGAAGCTTTCTTT. It is translated as CASSYSKGTIPEAFF.

The V call is TRBV7-9, the J call TRBJ2-3; a weak D match, TRBD1 (5 bases). The germline V gene encodes CDR1 SEHNR and CDR2 FQNEAQ (reference sequence). This CDR3 contains 15 residues. Trimming removed 2 bases from V and 2 bases from J, with 11 bases in between. DNA of the CDR3: TGTGCCAGCAGCTTAAATAGACAGAACACAGATACGCAGTATTTT. Amino acid sequence: CASSLNRQNTDTQYF.

The chain has TRBV19 and TRBJ1-1, with 10 nucleotides matching TRBD1. V lost 7 bases, J lost 6 bases, and 14 bases stayed unmatched. This CDR3 contains 16 residues. Germline V gene lookup returns CDR1 LNHDA and CDR2 SQIVND (reference sequence). DNA of the CDR3: TGTGCCAGTACCGATCTGGGGACAGGGGCCCTCGCTGAAGCTTTCTTT. It codes for CASTDLGTGALAEAFF. The variable domain in full, with the rest retrieved from reference TRBV19 and TRBJ1-1, is DGGITQSPKYLFRKEGQNVTLSCEQNLNHDAMYWYRQDPGQGLRLIYYSQIVNDFQKGDIAEGYSVSREKKESFPLTVTSAQKNPTAFYLCASTDLGTGALAEAFFGQGTRLTVV.

The V and J genes are TRBV29-1 and TRBJ1-1; D is perhaps TRBD1 (6 bases). V was shortened by 3 bases and J by 7 bases, with 12 bases between the two germline ends. The CDR3 runs 12 residues. The germline V gene has CDR1 SQVTM and CDR2 ANQGSEA. CDR3 in amino acids: CSVEDSYLEAFF. The CDR3 DNA sequence: TGCAGCGTTGAGGACAGTTACCTTGAAGCTTTCTTT. Full variable domain (outside the CDR3, taken from reference TRBV29-1 and TRBJ1-1): SAVISQKPSRDICQRGTSLTIQCQVDSQVTMMFWYRQQPGQSLTLIATANQGSEATYESGFVIDKFPISRPNLTFSTLTVSNMSPEDSSIYLCSVEDSYLEAFFGQGTRLTVV.

This chain connects TRBV9 to TRBJ1-1, with a weak D call TRBD1 (5 bases). Germline V gene data show CDR1 as SGDLS and CDR2 as YYNGEE. CDR3 length: 16 residues. Trimming took 3 bases from V and 0 from J, leaving 15 bases between them. The CDR3 coding sequence is TGTGCCAGCAGCGGCCGCGGAGGGGTGATGAACACTGAAGCTTTCTTT. This codes for CASSGRGGVMNTEAFF.

The chain combines TRBV28 with TRBJ1-5, with 11 positions matching TRBD1. Germline V gene sequence: CDR1 MDHEN, CDR2 SYDVKM. The CDR3 runs to 15 residues. Unmatched junction bases numbered 8, after V lost 6 bases and J lost 7 bases. The CDR3 here is CASSHGQGAKQPQHF. CDR3 bases: TGTGCCAGCAGCCACGGACAGGGGGCGAAGCAGCCCCAGCATTTT.

The gene calls are TRBV5-4 and TRBJ1-1; no definite D call. Looked up from germline, CDR1 is SGHNT and CDR2 is YYREEE (reference sequence). V was clipped by 4 bases and J by 6 bases, with 7 bases between them. The CDR3 consists of 11 residues. Here the CDR3 DNA reads TGTGCCAGCAGCCTAGGATCTGAAGCTTTCTTT. This sequence encodes CASSLGSEAFF.

This clone was counted once. The chain uses TRBV27 and TRBJ2-6; D is undetermined. From germline, CDR1 is MNHEY and CDR2 SMNVEV (reference sequence). This CDR3 is 13 amino acids long. The V end lost 6 bases, the J end lost 4 bases, and 7 bases lay between the germline ends. The DNA of the CDR3 is TGTGCCAGCAGCGGGTCGGGGGCCAACGTCCTGACTTTC. As protein: CASSGSGANVLTF.